Shown below are 26 T cell receptor beta chains from a single sample sequenced in a study of cytomegalovirus exposure and HLA in healthy donors. TCRdb's copy holds only in-frame clones and misses some; the assay was immunoSEQ multiplex PCR. This table holds some 140,000 clones, 80% to 90% found once. The sample was PBMCs. The receptors stem from a woman aged 25 to 45 in good health and CMV-seropositive.

The chain recombines TRBV5-1 with TRBJ2-3, with a possible D match to TRBD1 (5 bases). Germline CDR1 and CDR2: SGHRS and YFSETQ. The V and J ends lost 6 bases and 0 bases respectively, with 14 bases between them. The CDR3 contains 15 residues. CDR3 sequence: CASKLRAPSTDTQYF. The CDR3 DNA reads TGCGCCAGCAAGCTCAGGGCCCCTAGCACAGATACGCAGTATTTT.

CDR3 region: CTSSPRGHADLRGQYF. CDR3 nucleotides: TGCACCAGCAGCCCCAGGGGACATGCTGACCTTAGGGGGCAGTACTTC. The chain carries TRBV1 and TRBJ2-7; whether TRBD1, the table's D call, matches the DNA was not checked. TRBV1 is noted as a pseudogene. The length of the CDR3 is 16 residues.

The chain has TRBV11-2 and TRBJ2-1; 9 bases line up with TRBD2. Looked up from germline, CDR1 is SGHAT and CDR2 is FQNNGV. The CDR3 has 15 amino acids. V was clipped by 2 bases and J by 8 bases; unmatched bases: 7. CDR3 in DNA: TGTGCCAGCAGCTTACGCCGGACTAGCGAGCATGAGCAGTTCTTC. This gives the protein CASSLRRTSEHEQFF.

The rearrangement links TRBV28 to TRBJ1-1; the match to TRBD1 covers 7 bases. Germline CDR1 MDHEN, CDR2 SYDVKM. This CDR3 is built from 14 residues. Trimming cost V 6 bases and J 7 bases; bases outside gene matches: 11. CDR3 coding DNA: TGTGCCAGCAGGCCAGACAGGGTTCGCCATGAAGCTTTCTTT. As protein: CASRPDRVRHEAFF.

The V gene is TRBV15, the J gene TRBJ2-7; TRBD1 aligns across 8 bases. The length of the CDR3 is 18 residues. Germline CDR1 and CDR2: LNHNV and YYDKDF (reference sequence). The ends lost 0 bases at V and 3 bases at J; junction bases unmatched: 13. CDR3 sequence reads: CATSRDLSGDRRYYEQYF. The CDR3 DNA sequence: TGTGCCACCAGCAGAGATCTTAGTGGGGACAGGAGGTACTACGAGCAGTACTTC.

The chain employs TRBV19 and TRBJ1-6; perhaps TRBD1 as D (5 bases). The germline CDR1 and CDR2 sequences are LNHDA and SQIVND (reference sequence). Trimming took off 1 base at V and 9 bases at J, with 13 bases between the two ends. This CDR3 has 15 residues. The CDR3 is CASSIGGRVGSPLHF. The CDR3 nucleotides read TGTGCCAGTAGTATAGGCGGCAGGGTGGGTTCACCCCTCCACTTT.

This chain links TRBV6-4 with TRBJ1-2; a weak D match, TRBD1 (6 bases). Trimming took 5 bases from V and 5 from J, leaving 18 bases between them. CDR3 size: 15 residues. Germline loops: CDR1 MRHNA, CDR2 SNTAGT. CDR3 bases: TGTGCCAGCAGTAACAGGACGAGGGGGACGTATGGCTACACCTTC. Its translation is CASSNRTRGTYGYTF.

The CDR3 spells CASSERVIVGTDIGQPQHF. The CDR3 nucleotides are TGTGCCAGCAGTGAAAGGGTTATTGTGGGGACTGACATAGGTCAGCCCCAGCATTTT. This chain joins TRBV2 and TRBJ1-5; D perhaps matches TRBD1 (5 bases). The germline gives CDR1 SNHLY, CDR2 FYNNEI. V gave up 2 bases and J gave up 6 bases, with 26 bases separating them. The CDR3 spans 19 residues.

The chain is built from TRBV27 and TRBJ1-3; TRBD1 matches 7 bases. The CDR3 is made up of 14 amino acids. With 3 bases clipped from V and 4 bases from J, the junction kept 3 bases outside the gene matches. The germline V gene encodes CDR1 MNHEY and CDR2 SMNVEV (reference sequence). The CDR3 DNA follows: TGTGCCAGCAGTTTGACAGGGATCGGAAACACCATATATTTT. Its translation is CASSLTGIGNTIYF.

The chain combines TRBV5-1 with TRBJ2-3; 7 positions match TRBD2. V shed 4 bases and J 3 bases; nucleotides not matched to a gene: 8. The CDR3 has 15 amino acids. Germline-derived CDR1 and CDR2 are SGHRS and YFSETQ. The CDR3 loop reads CASSGGSTETDTQYF. The CDR3 nucleotides are TGCGCCAGCAGCGGCGGGAGTACCGAGACAGATACGCAGTATTTT.

The chain recombines TRBV4-1 with TRBJ2-1, with TRBD1 as a possible D gene (6 bases). Germline lookup yields CDR1 MGHRA and CDR2 YSYEKL. Trimming removed 1 base from V and 2 bases from J, with 18 bases in between. CDR3 size: 18 residues. CDR3 sequence: CASSQGPSGARTYNEQFF. CDR3 coding DNA: TGCGCCAGCAGCCAAGGTCCTTCAGGGGCGCGGACCTACAATGAGCAGTTCTTC.

This clone has only one observation. The chain has TRBV2 and TRBJ2-3, with 10 bases that match TRBD1. The CDR3 length is 16 residues. Germline V lookup: CDR1 SNHLY, CDR2 FYNNEI. V shed 6 bases and J 3 bases; nucleotides not matched to a gene: 9. CDR3 region: CASRDRGLVITDTQYF. CDR3 nucleotides: TGTGCCAGCAGAGACAGGGGGCTAGTTATTACAGATACGCAGTATTTT.

This chain links TRBV29-1 with TRBJ2-5; D might be TRBD2 (5 bases). Trimming left V 0 bases short and J 7 bases short, with 15 bases between. The CDR3 covers 14 residues. Germline lookup yields CDR1 SQVTM and CDR2 ANQGSEA. The DNA for the CDR3 is TGCAGCGTTGAAGATCGAGGGCCTGGACGGACCCAGTACTTC. Translation: CSVEDRGPGRTQYF. The complete variable domain, with remaining parts taken from reference TRBV29-1 and TRBJ2-5, reads SAVISQKPSRDICQRGTSLTIQCQVDSQVTMMFWYRQQPGQSLTLIATANQGSEATYESGFVIDKFPISRPNLTFSTLTVSNMSPEDSSIYLCSVEDRGPGRTQYFGPGTRLLVL.

The chain combines TRBV13 with TRBJ2-3; 8 bases are shared with TRBD2. This CDR3 has 16 residues. The ends lost 4 bases at V and 3 bases at J; junction bases unmatched: 9. In germline, CDR1 is PRHDT, CDR2 FYEKMQ (reference sequence). The CDR3 spells CASSSGIAGLTDTQYF. As DNA, the CDR3 is TGTGCCAGCAGCTCTGGGATAGCGGGGTTGACAGATACGCAGTATTTT.

This clone occurred once. The J gene is TRBJ2-5, the V gene TRBV28; 15 nucleotides agree with TRBD2. This CDR3 comprises 15 residues. In germline, CDR1 is MDHEN, CDR2 SYDVKM. V lost 6 bases to trimming and J lost 10 bases; unmatched junction nucleotides: 9. The CDR3 sequence is CASSEGTSGRRVQYF. In DNA form, the CDR3 reads TGTGCCAGCAGCGAAGGGACTAGCGGGAGGAGAGTCCAGTACTTC. Variable domain in full (rest from reference TRBV28 and TRBJ2-5): DVKVTQSSRYLVKRTGEKVFLECVQDMDHENMFWYRQDPGLGLRLIYFSYDVKMKEKGDIPEGYSVSREKKERFSLILESASTNQTSMYLCASSEGTSGRRVQYFGPGTRLLVL.

The V gene is TRBV6-1, the J gene TRBJ1-1, with a tentative D call TRBD1 (6 bases). CDR1 is MNHNS, CDR2 SASEGT, per germline. This CDR3 has 14 residues. With 4 bases removed from V and 5 bases from J, the gap between germline ends came to 14 bases. CDR3 nucleotide sequence: TGTGCCAGCAGTGCCCGAAACAGGGAAACTGAAGCTTTCTTT. Translation: CASSARNRETEAFF.

The chain is built from TRBV4-1 and TRBJ1-5; 10 positions match TRBD1. V lost 0 bases, J lost 0 bases, and 2 bases stayed unmatched. The CDR3 extends over 17 amino acids. Germline V lookup: CDR1 MGHRA, CDR2 YSYEKL. The chain's CDR3 is CASSQDWTGGSNQPQHF. The CDR3 coding sequence is TGCGCCAGCAGCCAAGATTGGACAGGGGGTAGCAATCAGCCCCAGCATTTT.

This chain links TRBV13 with TRBJ2-7, with 8 bases identical to TRBD2. CDR1 PRHDT and CDR2 FYEKMQ come from the germline V gene (reference sequence). The J segment lost 0 bases and the V segment lost 5 bases, leaving 9 bases of the junction unmatched. The CDR3 sequence is 16 residues long. The CDR3 coding sequence is TGTGCCAGCAGCACGGCGCTAGCGGGCACCTCCTACGAGCAGTACTTC. Its protein is CASSTALAGTSYEQYF.

The chain employs TRBV2 and TRBJ2-4; TRBD2 matches 13 bases. With V trimmed by 6 bases and J by 2 bases, 10 bases remained unmatched. This CDR3 has 18 amino acids. CDR1 is SNHLY and CDR2 is FYNNEI in the germline V gene. This chain's CDR3 is CASSTGLAGPPPKNIQYF. The CDR3 nucleotides are TGTGCCAGCAGCACGGGACTAGCGGGACCACCTCCCAAAAACATTCAGTACTTC.

This chain links TRBV7-9 with TRBJ2-7; D is uncertain. The length of the CDR3 is 13 residues. V gave up 5 bases and J gave up 7 bases, with 15 bases separating them. Looked up from germline, CDR1 is SEHNR and CDR2 is FQNEAQ (reference sequence). CDR3 DNA sequence: TGTGCCAGCAGCGATAGCACTTGGCAGGAGCAGTACTTC. It is translated as CASSDSTWQEQYF.

The V and J genes are TRBV5-4 and TRBJ2-3; 8 bases align to TRBD2. V dropped 4 bases and J dropped 2; count of bases not matched to a gene: 6. The CDR3 has 15 amino acids. The germline gives CDR1 SGHNT, CDR2 YYREEE (reference sequence). DNA for the CDR3: TGTGCCAGCAGCGTAACTAGCGGCAACACAGATACGCAGTATTTT. As protein: CASSVTSGNTDTQYF.

In nucleotides, the CDR3 is TGTGCCAGCAGCAAGGAGGTGAGGGACACCGGGGAGCTGTTTTTT. Protein sequence: CASSKEVRDTGELFF. V is TRBV21-1 and J is TRBJ2-2; TRBD2 is the table's D call and was not checked against the DNA. TRBV21-1 is a recognized pseudogene. This CDR3 has 15 residues.

V usage is TRBV15 and J usage is TRBJ1-2; no clear D gene. V lost 0 bases and J lost 7, with 12 bases in between. The germline gives CDR1 LNHNV, CDR2 YYDKDF (reference sequence). CDR3 size: 14 residues. CDR3 bases: TGTGCCACCAGCAGAGATAGGGCCGCGGGTGGCTACACCTTC. Translating it yields CATSRDRAAGGYTF.

This chain links TRBV10-2 with TRBJ2-7; 7 bases map to TRBD2. Per germline, CDR1 WSHSY and CDR2 SAAADI. Trimming took 0 bases from V and 7 from J; bases not matched to a gene: 9. CDR3 length: 15 amino acids. The CDR3 is CASSESGGGQSEQYF. In DNA, the CDR3 is TGCGCCAGCAGTGAGTCTGGGGGAGGGCAATCGGAGCAGTACTTC.

This clone is a singleton in its sample. V gene TRBV27 combines with J gene TRBJ2-3; 8 nucleotides agree with TRBD1. This CDR3 has 16 amino acids. V was clipped by 4 bases and J by 1 base; unmatched bases: 7. Germline V gives CDR1 MNHEY, CDR2 SMNVEV (reference sequence). The CDR3 nucleotides are TGTGCCAGCAGTTCCCACCCGGGACAGGGCACAGATACGCAGTATTTT. Translating gives CASSSHPGQGTDTQYF.

V usage is TRBV15 and J usage is TRBJ1-3; no firm D call. The CDR3 has 14 amino acids. Trimming removed 0 bases from V and 1 base from J, with 4 bases in between. Germline V lookup: CDR1 LNHNV, CDR2 YYDKDF (reference sequence). Written as DNA, the CDR3 is TGTGCCACCAGCAGAGACAGGTCTGGAAACACCATATATTTT. Residues: CATSRDRSGNTIYF. The full variable domain, in which reference TRBV15 and TRBJ1-3 provide the parts outside the CDR3, is DAMVIQNPRYQVTQFGKPVTLSCSQTLNHNVMYWYQQKSSQAPKLLFHYYDKDFNNEADTPDNFQSRRPNTSFCFLDIRSPGLGDTAMYLCATSRDRSGNTIYFGEGSWLTVV.